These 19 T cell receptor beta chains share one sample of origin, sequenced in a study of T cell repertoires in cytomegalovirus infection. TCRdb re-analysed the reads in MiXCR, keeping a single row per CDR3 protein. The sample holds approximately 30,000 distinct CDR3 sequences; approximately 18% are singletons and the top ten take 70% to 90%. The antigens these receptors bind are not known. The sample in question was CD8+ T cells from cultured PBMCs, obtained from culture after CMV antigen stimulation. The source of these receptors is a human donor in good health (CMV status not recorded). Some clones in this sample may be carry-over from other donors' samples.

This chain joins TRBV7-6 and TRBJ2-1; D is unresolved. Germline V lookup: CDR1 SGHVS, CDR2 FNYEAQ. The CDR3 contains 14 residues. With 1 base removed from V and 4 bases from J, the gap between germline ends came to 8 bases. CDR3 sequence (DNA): TGTGCCAGCAGCTTAGTTGGCGGATACAATGAGCAGTTCTTC. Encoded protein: CASSLVGGYNEQFF.

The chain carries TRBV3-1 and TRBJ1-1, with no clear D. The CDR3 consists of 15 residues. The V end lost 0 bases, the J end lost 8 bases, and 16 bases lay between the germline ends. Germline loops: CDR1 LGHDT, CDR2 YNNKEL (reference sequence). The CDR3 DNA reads TGTGCCAGCAGCCAAGATGCGGGCTTGCTTGTCGAAGCTTTCTTT. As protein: CASSQDAGLLVEAFF. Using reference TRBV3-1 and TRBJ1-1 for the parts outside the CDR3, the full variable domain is DTAVSQTPKYLVTQMGNDKSIKCEQNLGHDTMYWYKQDSKKFLKIMFSYNNKELIINETVPNRFSPKSPDKAHLNLHINSLELGDSAVYFCASSQDAGLLVEAFFGQGTRLTVV.

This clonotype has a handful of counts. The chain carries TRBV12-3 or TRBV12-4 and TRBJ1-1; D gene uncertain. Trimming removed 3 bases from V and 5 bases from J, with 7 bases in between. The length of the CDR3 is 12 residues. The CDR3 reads CASSFGGTEAFF. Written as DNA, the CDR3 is TGTGCCAGCAGTTTTGGCGGGACTGAAGCTTTCTTT.

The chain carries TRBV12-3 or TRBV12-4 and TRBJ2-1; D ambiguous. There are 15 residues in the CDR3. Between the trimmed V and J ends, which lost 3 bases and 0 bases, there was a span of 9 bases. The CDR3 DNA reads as TGTGCCAGCAGTTTGAGCGAGAGCTCCTACAATGAGCAGTTCTTC. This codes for CASSLSESSYNEQFF.

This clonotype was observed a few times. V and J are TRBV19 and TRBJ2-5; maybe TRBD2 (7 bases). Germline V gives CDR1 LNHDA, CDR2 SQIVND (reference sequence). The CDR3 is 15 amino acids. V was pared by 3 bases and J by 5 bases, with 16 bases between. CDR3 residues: CASSMLLGGGETQYF. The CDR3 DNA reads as TGTGCCAGTAGTATGTTGCTGGGGGGGGGCGAGACCCAGTACTTC.

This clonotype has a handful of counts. The CDR3 sequence: CSARDRSSGIGEQFF. Written as DNA, the CDR3 is TGCAGTGCTAGAGATCGGTCTAGCGGGATCGGTGAGCAGTTCTTC. This rearrangement joins TRBV20-1 to TRBJ2-1, with 9 bases matching TRBD2. V gave up 0 bases and J gave up 9 bases; unmatched junction bases: 9. This CDR3 is 15 amino acids long. Per germline, CDR1 DFQATT and CDR2 SNEGSKA (reference sequence).

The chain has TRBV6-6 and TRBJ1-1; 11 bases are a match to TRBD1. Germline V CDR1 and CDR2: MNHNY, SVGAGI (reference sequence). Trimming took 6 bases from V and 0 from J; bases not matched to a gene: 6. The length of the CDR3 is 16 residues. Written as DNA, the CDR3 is TGTGCCAGCAGCACGGACAGGGGGCGGTTGAACACTGAAGCTTTCTTT. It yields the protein CASSTDRGRLNTEAFF.

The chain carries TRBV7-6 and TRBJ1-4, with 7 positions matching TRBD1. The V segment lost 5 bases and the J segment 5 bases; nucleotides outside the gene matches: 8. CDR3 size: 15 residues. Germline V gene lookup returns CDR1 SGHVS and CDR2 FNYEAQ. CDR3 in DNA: TGTGCCAGCAGCCTCGGTTGGGACAGCAATGAAAAACTGTTTTTT. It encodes CASSLGWDSNEKLFF.

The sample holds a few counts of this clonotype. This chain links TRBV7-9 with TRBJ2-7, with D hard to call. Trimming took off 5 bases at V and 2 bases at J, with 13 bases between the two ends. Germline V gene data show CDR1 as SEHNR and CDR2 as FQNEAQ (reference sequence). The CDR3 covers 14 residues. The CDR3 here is CASSPKSETYEQYF. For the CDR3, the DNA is TGTGCCAGCAGCCCCAAGTCTGAAACCTACGAGCAGTACTTC. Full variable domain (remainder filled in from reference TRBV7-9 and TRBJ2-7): DTGVSQNPRHKITKRGQNVTFRCDPISEHNRLYWYRQTLGQGPEFLTYFQNEAQLEKSRLLSDRFSAERPKGSFSTLEIQRTEQGDSAMYLCASSPKSETYEQYFGPGTRLTVT.

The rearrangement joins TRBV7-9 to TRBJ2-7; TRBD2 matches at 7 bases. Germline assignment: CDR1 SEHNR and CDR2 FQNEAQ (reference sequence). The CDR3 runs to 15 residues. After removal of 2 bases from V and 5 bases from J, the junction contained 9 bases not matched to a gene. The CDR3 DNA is TGTGCCAGCAGCTTAAAGGGACTGGCGGGGGACGAGCAGTACTTC. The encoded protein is CASSLKGLAGDEQYF.

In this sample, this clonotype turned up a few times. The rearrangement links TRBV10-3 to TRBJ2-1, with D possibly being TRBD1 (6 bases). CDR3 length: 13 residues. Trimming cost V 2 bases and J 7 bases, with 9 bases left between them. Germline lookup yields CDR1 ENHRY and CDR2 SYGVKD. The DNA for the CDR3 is TGTGCCATCAGTGAGGCAGGGGTGAATGAGCAGTTCTTC. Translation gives CAISEAGVNEQFF.

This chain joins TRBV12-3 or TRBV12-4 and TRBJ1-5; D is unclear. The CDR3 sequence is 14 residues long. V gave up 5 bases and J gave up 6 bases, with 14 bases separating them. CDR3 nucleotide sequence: TGTGCCAGCAGTGATGGGCCGAGAGCTCAGCCCCAGCATTTT. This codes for CASSDGPRAQPQHF.

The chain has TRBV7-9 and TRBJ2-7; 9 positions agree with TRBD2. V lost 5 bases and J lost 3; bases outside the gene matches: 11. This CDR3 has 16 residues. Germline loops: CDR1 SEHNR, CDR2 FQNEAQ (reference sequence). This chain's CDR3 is CASSPPRLAASYEQYF. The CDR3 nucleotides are TGTGCCAGCAGCCCCCCCCGACTAGCGGCCAGCTACGAGCAGTACTTC.

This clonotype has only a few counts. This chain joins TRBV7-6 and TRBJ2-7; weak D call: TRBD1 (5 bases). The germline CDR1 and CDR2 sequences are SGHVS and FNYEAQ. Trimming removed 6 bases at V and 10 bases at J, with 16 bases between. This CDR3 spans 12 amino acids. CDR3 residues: CASSMTAEFQYF. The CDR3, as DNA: TGTGCCAGCAGTATGACAGCCGAGTTTCAGTACTTC.

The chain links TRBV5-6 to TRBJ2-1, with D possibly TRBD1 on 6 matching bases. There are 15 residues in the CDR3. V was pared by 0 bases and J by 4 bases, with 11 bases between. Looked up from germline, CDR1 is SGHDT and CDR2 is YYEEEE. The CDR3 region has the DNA TGTGCCAGCAGCTTGGTGCCAGGGGAATACAATGAGCAGTTCTTC. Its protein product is CASSLVPGEYNEQFF.

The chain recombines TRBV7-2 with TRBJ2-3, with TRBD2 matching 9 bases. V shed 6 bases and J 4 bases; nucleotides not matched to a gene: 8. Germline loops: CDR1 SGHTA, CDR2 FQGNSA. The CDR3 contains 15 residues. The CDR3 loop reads CASSLTSGPADTQYF. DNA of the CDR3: TGTGCCAGCAGTTTGACTAGCGGTCCTGCAGATACGCAGTATTTT.

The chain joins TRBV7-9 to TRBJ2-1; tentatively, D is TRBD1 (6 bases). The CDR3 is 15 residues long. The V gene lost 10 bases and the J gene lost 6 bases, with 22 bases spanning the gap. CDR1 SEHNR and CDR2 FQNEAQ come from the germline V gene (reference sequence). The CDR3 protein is CATKARPGEGNEQFF. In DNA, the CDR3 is TGTGCCACCAAAGCCCGCCCAGGGGAAGGCAATGAGCAGTTCTTC.

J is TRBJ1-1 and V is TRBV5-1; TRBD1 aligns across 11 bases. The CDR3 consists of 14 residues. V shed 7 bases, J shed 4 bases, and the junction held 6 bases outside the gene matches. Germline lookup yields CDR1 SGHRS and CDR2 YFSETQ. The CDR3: CASSTGTGGTEAFF. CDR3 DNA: TGCGCCAGCTCTACCGGGACAGGGGGCACTGAAGCTTTCTTT.

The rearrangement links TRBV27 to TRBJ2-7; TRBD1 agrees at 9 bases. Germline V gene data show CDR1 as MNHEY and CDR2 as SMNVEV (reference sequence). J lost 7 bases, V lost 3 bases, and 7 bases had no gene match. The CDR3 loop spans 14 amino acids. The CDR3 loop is CASSFRGTGREQYF. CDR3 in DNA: TGTGCCAGCAGTTTTCGAGGGACAGGGAGGGAGCAGTACTTC.